This TCR beta chain was captured in a study of cytomegalovirus exposure and HLA in healthy donors. The CDR3 spans 14 residues. Germline V gene data show CDR1 as SQVTM and CDR2 as ANQGSEA. Note on this clone: Sequence at one end of the junction differs from germline and may be a read error.

Researchers ran the PCR with 60 Vbeta and 13 Jbeta primers. Authors' data handling: Later, 65 million to 85 million unique TCR beta chains were counted in an analysis, and about 10 million of them were shared. Assay: immunoSEQ multiplex PCR; the TCRdb copy retains only in-frame clones and omits some. V and J calls and clone size come straight from that table; D and trimming were deduced from the DNA. The sample lists around 130,000 clones, 70% to 75% occurring once. In nominal health when sampled, donors likely had unrecorded immune exposures nonetheless. Specimen: PBMCs. This chain joins TRBV29-1 and TRBJ1-4; a weak D match, TRBD1 (6 bases). This TCR derives from a woman aged 25-40 years in good health and CMV-seronegative. CDR3 coding DNA: TGCGGCGTTTTAGTCAGGGGCGGATATGAAAAACTGTTTTTT. It translates to CGVLVRGGYEKLFF.